This entry lists 14 T cell receptor beta chains sequenced from one sample in a study of blood T cell repertoires in COVID-19. Clones were read by immunoSEQ multiplex PCR, and TCRdb kept only the in-frame ones, dropping some. Among roughly 190,000 clones listed, 87% were seen once. The sample was peripheral blood. The origin of the receptors is a man aged 60 to 69 with active or convalescent COVID-19.

The chain links TRBV5-1 to TRBJ2-6, with 12 positions matching TRBD2. Germline trimming cut 4 bases from V and 2 bases from J; bases unmatched to any gene: 10. The germline gives CDR1 SGHRS, CDR2 YFSETQ. CDR3 length: 19 residues. CDR3 protein: CASSPGPLAGGAGANVLTF. CDR3 nucleotide sequence: TGCGCCAGCAGCCCCGGCCCCCTAGCGGGGGGGGCTGGGGCCAACGTCCTGACTTTC. The variable domain in full, with the rest retrieved from reference TRBV5-1 and TRBJ2-6, is KAGVTQTPRYLIKTRGQQVTLSCSPISGHRSVSWYQQTPGQGLQFLFEYFSETQRNKGNFPGRFSGRQFSNSRSEMNVSTLELGDSALYLCASSPGPLAGGAGANVLTFGAGSRLTVL.

The V call is TRBV10-2, the J call TRBJ1-2, with D possibly matching TRBD1 (6 bases). Germline V CDR1 and CDR2: WSHSY, SAAADI. With 4 bases removed from V and 1 base from J, the gap between germline ends came to 10 bases. This CDR3 has 14 amino acids. The CDR3 protein is CASSVGQRNYGYTF. DNA of the CDR3: TGCGCCAGCAGTGTCGGACAGCGTAACTATGGCTACACCTTC.

The genes are TRBV29-1 and TRBJ2-6, with D possibly matching TRBD1 (5 bases). CDR1 and CDR2 from the germline V gene are SQVTM and ANQGSEA. V shed 2 bases and J shed 2 bases, with 7 bases lying between them. CDR3 size: 14 residues. The CDR3 here is CSVERGTGANVLTF. CDR3 sequence (DNA): TGCAGCGTTGAAAGGGGTACTGGGGCCAACGTCCTGACTTTC.

This CDR3 reads CASSPHDSTGELFF. The CDR3 nucleotides are TGTGCCAGCAGCCCTCACGACAGCACCGGGGAGCTGTTTTTT. The gene calls are TRBV11-2 and TRBJ2-2; D may be TRBD1 (5 bases). Trimming removed 5 bases from V and 4 bases from J, with 11 bases in between. Germline V lookup: CDR1 SGHAT, CDR2 FQNNGV. The CDR3 loop spans 14 amino acids.

J is TRBJ1-1 and V is TRBV7-3; D call uncertain. V was clipped by 1 base and J by 7 bases, with 7 bases between them. The CDR3 has 12 residues. CDR1 is SGHTA, CDR2 FQGTGA, per germline. The CDR3 DNA sequence: TGTGCCAGCAGCTTAAGAGCCGGTGAAGCTTTCTTT. Its protein is CASSLRAGEAFF.

This chain uses TRBV18 with TRBJ1-5; 8 nucleotides match TRBD1. Unmatched junction bases numbered 6, after V lost 5 bases and J lost 6 bases. Germline V lookup: CDR1 KGHSH, CDR2 LQKENI. This CDR3 is 14 amino acids long. CDR3 nucleotide sequence: TGTGCCAGCTCAGAGACAGGGGTTCTTCAGCCCCAGCATTTT. This codes for CASSETGVLQPQHF.

The J gene is TRBJ2-2, the V gene TRBV6-4, with a possible D match to TRBD2 (6 bases). CDR1 and CDR2 from the germline V gene are MRHNA and SNTAGT. With 5 bases removed from V and 3 bases from J, the gap between germline ends came to 10 bases. The CDR3 loop spans 14 amino acids. CDR3 region: CASSQGLYTGELFF. The CDR3 coding sequence is TGTGCCAGCAGTCAGGGACTTTACACCGGGGAGCTGTTTTTT.

The CDR3 sequence is CASSSREGNTEAFF. The DNA for the CDR3 is TGCGCCAGCAGCAGCCGGGAGGGGAACACTGAAGCTTTCTTT. The J gene is TRBJ1-1, the V gene TRBV4-1; D not certain. Trimming stripped 5 bases from V and 1 base from J, with 11 bases between. Looked up from germline, CDR1 is MGHRA and CDR2 is YSYEKL. CDR3 length: 14 residues.

The chain has TRBV3-1 (or the pseudogene TRBV3-2) and TRBJ2-3; 7 bases are a match to TRBD2. The CDR3 is 12 amino acids. CDR1 LGHDT and CDR2 YNNKEL come from the germline V gene (reference sequence). The trim removed 4 bases at V and 8 bases at J, leaving 3 bases unmatched. The chain's CDR3 is CASSLSGGTQYF. CDR3 in DNA: TGTGCCAGCAGCCTTTCGGGGGGTACGCAGTATTTT.

This sequence joins TRBV27 and TRBJ1-3, with unresolved D. The ends were cut back, 10 bases at V and 0 bases at J, with 10 bases in the middle. The CDR3 has 13 amino acids. Germline V gene lookup returns CDR1 MNHEY and CDR2 SMNVEV (reference sequence). The CDR3 bases are TGTGCCACCCATAGTAGCTCTGGAAACACCATATATTTT. As protein: CATHSSSGNTIYF.

The gene calls are TRBV3-1 (or the pseudogene TRBV3-2) and TRBJ2-7; D gene ambiguous. The V end was cut by 1 base, the J end by 5 bases, with 18 bases between. Germline CDR1 and CDR2: LGHDT and YNNKEL (reference sequence). The CDR3 is 16 amino acids. The DNA of the CDR3 is TGTGCCAGCAGCCAAGGCTGGAACCTAGTGGCGGACGAGCAGTACTTC. Translated, it gives CASSQGWNLVADEQYF.

J is TRBJ1-2 and V is TRBV5-1; TRBD1 matches 7 bases. The germline V gene encodes CDR1 SGHRS and CDR2 YFSETQ. Trimming at V came to 5 bases and at J to 1 base, leaving 11 bases not matched to a gene. There are 16 residues in the CDR3. CDR3 loop: CASRTYPGQSNYGYTF. DNA for the CDR3: TGCGCCAGCAGAACTTACCCGGGACAGAGTAACTATGGCTACACCTTC.

This chain connects TRBV10-1 to TRBJ2-7; possible D gene TRBD2, 5 bases. Germline V gene data show CDR1 as WNHNN and CDR2 as SYGVQD (reference sequence). This CDR3 spans 13 amino acids. The ends were cut back, 6 bases at V and 0 bases at J, with 9 bases in the middle. The chain's CDR3 is CASSSEGSYEQYF. The CDR3 nucleotides are TGCGCCAGCAGCTCAGAGGGCTCCTACGAGCAGTACTTC.

The chain links TRBV5-5 to TRBJ2-3; D is perhaps TRBD1 (6 bases). The CDR3 is made up of 12 amino acids. Germline V gene lookup returns CDR1 SGHKS and CDR2 YYEKEE (reference sequence). V shed 0 bases and J shed 9 bases, with 8 bases lying between them. The CDR3 here is CASSLGRGTQYF. The CDR3 nucleotides are TGTGCCAGCAGCTTGGGCAGGGGCACGCAGTATTTT.